The 27 T cell receptor beta chains in this list originate from one sample, sequenced in a study of brain T cells in children with intractable seizures. Sequencing used immunoSEQ multiplex PCR; TCRdb keeps in-frame clones, though not all of them. The sample includes around 10,000 clones, 69% of them seen just once. Sequencing was limited to surgery cases with top T cell transcript signatures in brain tissue. Sequenced material: resected brain tissue, taken at surgery. The receptors were sampled from a girl under 10 years old with tuberous sclerosis and intractable seizures.

This clone was detected only once. J is TRBJ1-1 and V is TRBV29-1; TRBD1 agrees at 12 bases. The CDR3 contains 15 residues. The J segment lost 4 bases and the V segment lost 7 bases, leaving 10 bases of the junction unmatched. CDR1 SQVTM and CDR2 ANQGSEA come from the germline V gene. In DNA form, the CDR3 reads TGCAGCGGGTGGGACAGGGGGCTGGGGGTCACTGAAGCTTTCTTT. Amino acids: CSGWDRGLGVTEAFF. The complete variable domain, with remaining parts taken from reference TRBV29-1 and TRBJ1-1, reads SAVISQKPSRDICQRGTSLTIQCQVDSQVTMMFWYRQQPGQSLTLIATANQGSEATYESGFVIDKFPISRPNLTFSTLTVSNMSPEDSSIYLCSGWDRGLGVTEAFFGQGTRLTVV.

This clone was seen only a few times. The V call is TRBV7-6, the J call TRBJ1-5, with 7 bases aligning to TRBD1. The CDR3 contains 17 residues. Per the germline V gene, CDR1 is SGHVS and CDR2 is FNYEAQ. V shed 2 bases, J shed 0 bases, and the junction held 7 bases outside the gene matches. CDR3 region: CASSLRQGHYSNQPQHF. The DNA for the CDR3 is TGTGCCAGCAGCTTAAGACAGGGACATTATAGCAATCAGCCCCAGCATTTT.

The chain has TRBV19 and TRBJ2-5; TRBD1 matches at 8 bases. Germline CDR1 reads LNHDA; CDR2 reads SQIVND (reference sequence). The CDR3 length is 16 residues. The V segment lost 3 bases and the J segment 1 base; nucleotides outside the gene matches: 7. CDR3 loop: CASSIPPDRGQETQYF. As DNA, the CDR3 is TGTGCCAGTAGTATCCCGCCTGACAGGGGCCAAGAGACCCAGTACTTC.

The chain combines TRBV7-2 with TRBJ2-5; TRBD2 matches 9 bases. Trimming removed 5 bases from V and 1 base from J; junction bases left unmatched: 11. CDR1 is SGHTA and CDR2 is FQGNSA in the germline V gene. The CDR3 consists of 17 residues. The CDR3 is CASSPTLAGAAQETQYF. The DNA of the CDR3 is TGTGCCAGCAGCCCAACTTTAGCGGGGGCGGCCCAAGAGACCCAGTACTTC.

The rearrangement links TRBV19 to TRBJ1-5; D gene ambiguous. The V end was cut by 2 bases, the J end by 3 bases, with 11 bases between. The CDR3 is 15 amino acids. The germline V gene encodes CDR1 LNHDA and CDR2 SQIVND (reference sequence). The CDR3 spells CASSISHKANQPQHF. CDR3 bases: TGTGCCAGTAGTATATCCCACAAAGCCAATCAGCCCCAGCATTTT.

This clone was counted a single time. V and J are TRBV4-2 and TRBJ2-7; D is perhaps TRBD1 (6 bases). The CDR3 consists of 13 residues. Trimming took off 0 bases at V and 7 bases at J, with 10 bases between the two ends. Germline values: CDR1 LGHNA, CDR2 YNFKEQ. Here the CDR3 DNA reads TGTGCCAGCAGCCAAGATCAGGGGTGGGAGCAGTACGTC. The encoded protein is CASSQDQGWEQYV.

This clone was observed a single time. This same CDR3 is encoded by further DNA sequences in the sample. V gene TRBV18 combines with J gene TRBJ2-7; 9 bases line up with TRBD1. Germline V gene sequence: CDR1 KGHSH, CDR2 LQKENI. Unmatched junction bases numbered 2, after V lost 2 bases and J lost 3 bases. The CDR3 runs to 14 residues. This chain's CDR3 is CASSPRQGVYEQYV. The CDR3 nucleotides are TGTGCCAGCTCACCAAGACAGGGGGTCTACGAGCAGTACGTC.

This rearrangement joins TRBV10-3 to TRBJ1-2, with D perhaps matching TRBD1 (6 bases). CDR3 length equals 12 residues. The V end was cut by 7 bases, the J end by 6 bases, with 12 bases between. CDR1 ENHRY and CDR2 SYGVKD come from the germline V gene. The CDR3 protein is CAITRGGDGYTF. For the CDR3, the DNA is TGTGCCATCACCAGGGGAGGAGATGGCTACACCTTC.

The CDR3 DNA reads TGTGCCAGCAGCTTAGCGGGGCCAGGGAGGAATGAAAAACTGTTTTTT. As protein: CASSLAGPGRNEKLFF. This sequence joins TRBV7-2 and TRBJ1-4; tentatively, D is TRBD1 (5 bases). Germline V gives CDR1 SGHTA, CDR2 FQGNSA. V gave up 0 bases and J gave up 5 bases, with 13 bases separating them. The CDR3 has 16 residues.

By share of the sample, this clone is medium-sized (0.01 to 0.1%). This chain uses TRBV5-6 with TRBJ2-5; possibly TRBD1 for D (6 bases). Germline CDR1 reads SGHDT; CDR2 reads YYEEEE. The V and J ends lost 3 bases and 4 bases respectively, with 19 bases between them. The CDR3 consists of 16 residues. The CDR3 DNA reads as TGTGCCAGCAGCTCCCGAGTTGGCAGGGGTCTAGAGACCCAGTACTTC. Translation gives CASSSRVGRGLETQYF.

V usage is TRBV28 and J usage is TRBJ2-3, with 8 bases lining up with TRBD1. Per the germline V gene, CDR1 is MDHEN and CDR2 is SYDVKM. The CDR3 length is 15 residues. V was clipped by 5 bases and J by 0 bases; unmatched bases: 4. The CDR3: CASSPQGESTDTQYF. Written as DNA, the CDR3 is TGTGCCAGCAGTCCACAGGGGGAGAGCACAGATACGCAGTATTTT.

This clone has just one count. The J gene is TRBJ2-1, the V gene TRBV9; 10 nucleotides agree with TRBD2. This CDR3 is 19 amino acids long. The V gene end was trimmed by 0 bases and the J gene end by 2 bases; junction bases not matched to a gene: 11. CDR1 and CDR2 from the germline V gene are SGDLS and YYNGEE. The CDR3 reads CASSVESTPSGGAYNEQFF. The CDR3 nucleotides are TGTGCCAGCAGCGTAGAATCGACCCCAAGCGGGGGGGCCTACAATGAGCAGTTCTTC.

In its sample, this clone is medium-sized. The chain joins TRBV10-3 to TRBJ2-7, with 7 bases fitting TRBD1. The CDR3 totals 13 residues. Germline-derived CDR1 and CDR2 are ENHRY and SYGVKD. V lost 6 bases and J lost 1; bases outside the gene matches: 3. In nucleotides, the CDR3 is TGTGCCATCAGCTACAGGGGTTCCTACGAGCAGTACTTC. It codes for CAISYRGSYEQYF.

The chain employs TRBV18 and TRBJ2-2; TRBD1 matches at 8 bases. In germline, CDR1 is KGHSH, CDR2 LQKENI. The CDR3 sequence is 13 residues long. The junction had 3 bases not matched to a gene; V was cut back by 4 bases and J by 8 bases. CDR3 sequence (DNA): TGTGCCAGCTCACAGAGACAGGGGGGGGAGCTGTTTTTT. This codes for CASSQRQGGELFF.

The chain uses TRBV5-1 and TRBJ2-4, with D perhaps matching TRBD2 (7 bases). The germline V gene has CDR1 SGHRS and CDR2 YFSETQ. This CDR3 is built from 15 residues. V lost 0 bases, J lost 6 bases, and 13 bases lay in between. The CDR3, as DNA: TGCGCCAGCAGCTTGGGCGGGGGCGGAAGAAACATTCAGTACTTC. Residues: CASSLGGGGRNIQYF.

This chain joins TRBV5-1 and TRBJ2-7; D is unresolved. V gave up 1 base and J gave up 3 bases, with 11 bases separating them. This CDR3 spans 14 amino acids. Per the germline V gene, CDR1 is SGHRS and CDR2 is YFSETQ. The CDR3 spells CASSLYATDYEQYV. In DNA form, the CDR3 reads TGCGCCAGCAGCTTGTACGCTACAGACTACGAGCAGTACGTC.

The J gene is TRBJ1-2, the V gene TRBV20-1; TRBD1 aligns across 7 bases. The CDR3 spans 15 residues. Germline loops: CDR1 DFQATT, CDR2 SNEGSKA (reference sequence). J was trimmed by 5 bases and V by 3 bases; bases with no gene match: 12. The chain's CDR3 is CSASDFSKGAYGYTF. As DNA, the CDR3 is TGCAGTGCTAGTGACTTCTCAAAGGGGGCATATGGCTACACCTTC.

The gene calls are TRBV7-2 and TRBJ2-7, with D maybe TRBD1 (5 bases). Trimming removed 1 base from V and 4 bases from J, with 14 bases in between. From germline, CDR1 is SGHTA and CDR2 FQGNSA. The length of the CDR3 is 15 residues. In nucleotides, the CDR3 is TGTGCCAGCAGCTTAGTGACAGCACCCTTTTACGAGCAGTACGTC. Translating it yields CASSLVTAPFYEQYV.

This clone was seen a few times. The chain couples TRBV4-1 to TRBJ1-1, with D possibly TRBD1 on 6 matching bases. CDR1 is MGHRA and CDR2 is YSYEKL in the germline V gene. The V and J ends lost 6 bases and 8 bases respectively, with 19 bases between them. The CDR3 sequence is 14 residues long. CDR3 in amino acids: CASRRSQGPIEAFF. CDR3 nucleotide sequence: TGCGCCAGCAGGCGCAGTCAGGGGCCGATAGAAGCTTTCTTT.

This chain joins TRBV12-3 or TRBV12-4 and TRBJ1-2; perhaps TRBD1 as D (5 bases). V lost 1 base and J 9 bases, leaving 12 bases between the germline ends. The CDR3 covers 13 residues. This CDR3 reads CASSLGGNVRYTF. CDR3 sequence (DNA): TGTGCCAGCAGTTTAGGGGGGAATGTGCGCTACACCTTC.

With respect to this clone: One end of the junction does not line up with germline, which may come from a read error. The chain uses TRBV5-1 and TRBJ2-6; the D gene is possibly TRBD2 (7 bases). Germline CDR1 reads SGHRS; CDR2 reads YFSETQ. This CDR3 has 16 amino acids. CDR3 DNA: TGCGCCCGCAGCTTGGGGGGGCGCTCTGGGGCCAACGTCCTGACTTTC. Encoded protein: CARSLGGRSGANVLTF.

V gene TRBV14 combines with J gene TRBJ1-4; D perhaps matches TRBD1 (6 bases). Trimming removed 4 bases from V and 6 bases from J, with 12 bases in between. Germline loops: CDR1 SGHDN, CDR2 FVKESK. The CDR3 has 14 residues. CDR3 in DNA: TGTGCCAGCAGCCCGCAGGGGAGGGATGAAAAACTGTTTTTT. Its translation is CASSPQGRDEKLFF.

The chain joins TRBV18 to TRBJ1-6, with D possibly TRBD1 on 6 matching bases. Trimming stripped 3 bases from V and 2 bases from J, with 8 bases between. This CDR3 comprises 15 residues. Germline values: CDR1 KGHSH, CDR2 LQKENI. The CDR3 region is CASSPDSPYNSPLHF. Here the CDR3 DNA reads TGTGCCAGCTCACCGGACAGCCCCTATAATTCACCCCTCCACTTT.

The V gene is TRBV12-3 or TRBV12-4, the J gene TRBJ2-3; TRBD1 matches at 7 bases. The CDR3 totals 12 residues. The V gene end was trimmed by 6 bases and the J gene end by 4 bases; junction bases not matched to a gene: 1. CDR3 residues: CASRDRADTQYF. The CDR3 bases are TGTGCCAGCAGAGACAGGGCAGATACGCAGTATTTT.

This sequence joins TRBV7-3 and TRBJ2-2; 7 positions match TRBD1. This CDR3 comprises 13 residues. Germline values: CDR1 SGHTA, CDR2 FQGTGA. With V trimmed by 2 bases and J by 6 bases, 0 bases remained unmatched. The CDR3 sequence: CASSLQGAGELFF. CDR3 sequence (DNA): TGTGCCAGCAGCTTACAGGGGGCCGGGGAGCTGTTTTTT.

The chain links TRBV7-2 to TRBJ1-1, with 7 positions matching TRBD1. The trim removed 4 bases at V and 2 bases at J, leaving 7 bases unmatched. This CDR3 comprises 15 residues. Germline CDR1 is SGHTA and CDR2 is FQGNSA. CDR3 coding DNA: TGTGCCAGCAGCTATACCGGGACAGCTAACACTGAAGCTTTCTTT. Residues: CASSYTGTANTEAFF.

V gene TRBV4-1 combines with J gene TRBJ1-4, with 8 nucleotides matching TRBD1. CDR3 length: 15 residues. Per germline, CDR1 MGHRA and CDR2 YSYEKL. V shed 3 bases, J shed 4 bases, and the junction held 4 bases outside the gene matches. The CDR3, as DNA: TGCGCCAGCAGCCACCAGACAGGGGTTAATGAAAAACTGTTTTTT. This gives the protein CASSHQTGVNEKLFF.